This TCR beta chain was found in a study of cytomegalovirus exposure and HLA in healthy donors. The PCR used 60 Vbeta and 13 Jbeta primers. This table comes from immunoSEQ multiplex PCR, and its TCRdb copy is limited to in-frame clones, with some not included. Of around 38,000 clones listed, about 66% are singletons. This clone was seen a few times. V dropped 6 bases and J dropped 0 bases, with 14 bases sitting between them. This CDR3 is 16 amino acids long. Germline loops: CDR1 SNHLY, CDR2 FYNNEI. Sequencing used PBMCs. This sequence was found in a man aged 50-60 years in good health and CMV-seropositive. This rearrangement joins TRBV2 to TRBJ1-4; D is ambiguous. The CDR3, as DNA: TGTGCCAGCAGAGGTACCCAAGGAGCAACTAATGAAAAACTGTTTTTT. Translated: CASRGTQGATNEKLFF.